These T cell receptor beta chains were read from a single sample in a study of shared clonotypes between healthy human individuals. Profiling relied on immunoSEQ multiplex PCR, and the TCRdb table lists in-frame clones only, not all of them. The sample lists 1,500,000 or so clones, around 97% occurring once. The sample was naive CD4+ T cells sorted from blood. The receptors originated from a man aged 25-45 years in good health. The CDR3 runs from the conserved cysteine through the conserved F or W. Each record gives: V gene, CDR3 length, J gene, CDR3 protein.

v_call: TRBV5-4
cdr3_length: 16
j_call: TRBJ2-7
cdr3_aa: CASSGQRAGKGYEQYF

v_call: TRBV28
cdr3_length: 17
j_call: TRBJ1-5
cdr3_aa: CASSLGAGQGGNQPQHF

v_call: TRBV7-2
cdr3_length: 17
j_call: TRBJ1-5
cdr3_aa: CASSLRSLTGSSGPQHF

v_call: TRBV9
cdr3_length: 15
j_call: TRBJ2-7
cdr3_aa: CASSVGSGINGEQYF

v_call: TRBV5-1
cdr3_length: 13
j_call: TRBJ1-3
cdr3_aa: CASSLEGSDTIYF

v_call: TRBV7-8
cdr3_length: 14
j_call: TRBJ1-5
cdr3_aa: CASSSDGLNQPQHF

v_call: TRBV11-2
cdr3_length: 15
j_call: TRBJ2-7
cdr3_aa: CASSLISDRTYEQYF

v_call: TRBV20-1
cdr3_length: 11
j_call: TRBJ2-1
cdr3_aa: CSAQVSYEQFF

v_call: TRBV9
cdr3_length: 14
j_call: TRBJ2-5
cdr3_aa: CASSFTGSQETQYF

v_call: TRBV27
cdr3_length: 14
j_call: TRBJ2-7
cdr3_aa: CASRRDRSSYEQYF

v_call: TRBV7-9
cdr3_length: 15
j_call: TRBJ2-7
cdr3_aa: CASSLLAGATYEQYF

v_call: TRBV28
cdr3_length: 13
j_call: TRBJ2-7
cdr3_aa: CASVLGGSYEQYF

v_call: TRBV19
cdr3_length: 14
j_call: TRBJ1-2
cdr3_aa: CASSGPGDHRGYTF

v_call: TRBV6-5
cdr3_length: 14
j_call: TRBJ2-7
cdr3_aa: CASRPGLAIGEQYF